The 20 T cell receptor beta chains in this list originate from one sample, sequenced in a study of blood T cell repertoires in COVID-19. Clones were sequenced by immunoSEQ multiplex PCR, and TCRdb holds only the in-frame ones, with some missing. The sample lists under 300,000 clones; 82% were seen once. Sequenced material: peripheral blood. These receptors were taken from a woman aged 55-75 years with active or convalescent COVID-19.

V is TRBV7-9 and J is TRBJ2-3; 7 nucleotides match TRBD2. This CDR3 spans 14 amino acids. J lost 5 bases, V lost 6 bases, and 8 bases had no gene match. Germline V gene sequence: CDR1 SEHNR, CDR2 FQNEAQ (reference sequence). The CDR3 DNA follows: TGTGCCAGCAGGGCCAGCGGGGCCGGAGATACGCAGTATTTT. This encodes CASRASGAGDTQYF.

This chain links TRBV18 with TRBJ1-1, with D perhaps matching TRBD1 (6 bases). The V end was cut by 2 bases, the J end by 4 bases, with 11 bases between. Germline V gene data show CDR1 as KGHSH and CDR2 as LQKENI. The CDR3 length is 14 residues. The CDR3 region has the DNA TGTGCCAGCTCACCAGCAGGGGAGGGCACTGAAGCTTTCTTT. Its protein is CASSPAGEGTEAFF. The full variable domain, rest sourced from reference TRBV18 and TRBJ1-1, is NAGVMQNPRHLVRRRGQEARLRCSPMKGHSHVYWYRQLPEEGLKFMVYLQKENIIDESGMPKERFSAEFPKEGPSILRIQQVVRGDSAAYFCASSPAGEGTEAFFGQGTRLTVV.

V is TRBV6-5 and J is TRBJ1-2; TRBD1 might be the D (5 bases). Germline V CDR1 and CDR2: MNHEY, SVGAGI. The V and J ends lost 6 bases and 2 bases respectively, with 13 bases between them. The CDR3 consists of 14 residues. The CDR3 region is CASRYLGQNYGYTF. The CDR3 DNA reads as TGTGCCAGCAGGTACCTTGGACAAAACTATGGCTACACCTTC.

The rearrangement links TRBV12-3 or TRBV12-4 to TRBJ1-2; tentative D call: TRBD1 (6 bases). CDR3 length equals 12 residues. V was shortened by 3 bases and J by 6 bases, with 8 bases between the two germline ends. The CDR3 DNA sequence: TGTGCCAGCAGTTTGTGGGGGCATGGCTACACCTTC. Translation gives CASSLWGHGYTF.

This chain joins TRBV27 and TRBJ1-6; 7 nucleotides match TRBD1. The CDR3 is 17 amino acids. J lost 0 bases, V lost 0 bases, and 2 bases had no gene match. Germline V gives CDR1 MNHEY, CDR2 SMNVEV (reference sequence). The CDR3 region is CASSLSTGNSYNSPLHF. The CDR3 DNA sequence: TGTGCCAGCAGTTTATCGACAGGGAACTCCTATAATTCACCCCTCCACTTT.

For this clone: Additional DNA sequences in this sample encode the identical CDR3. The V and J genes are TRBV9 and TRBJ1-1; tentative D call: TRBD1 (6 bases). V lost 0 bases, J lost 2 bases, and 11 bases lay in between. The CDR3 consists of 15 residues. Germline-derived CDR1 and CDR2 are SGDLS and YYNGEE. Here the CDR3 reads CASSVAGRGNTEAFF. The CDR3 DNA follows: TGTGCCAGCAGCGTAGCTGGCAGGGGTAACACTGAAGCTTTCTTT.

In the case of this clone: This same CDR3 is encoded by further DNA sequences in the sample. The CDR3 DNA sequence: TGTGCCAGCAGTGAACAGGGGTCCTACGAGCAGTACTTC. It yields the protein CASSEQGSYEQYF. The V call is TRBV2, the J call TRBJ2-7; TRBD1 is a possible D gene (6 bases). This CDR3 contains 13 residues. From germline, CDR1 is SNHLY and CDR2 FYNNEI. The V and J ends lost 2 bases and 1 base respectively, with 6 bases between them.

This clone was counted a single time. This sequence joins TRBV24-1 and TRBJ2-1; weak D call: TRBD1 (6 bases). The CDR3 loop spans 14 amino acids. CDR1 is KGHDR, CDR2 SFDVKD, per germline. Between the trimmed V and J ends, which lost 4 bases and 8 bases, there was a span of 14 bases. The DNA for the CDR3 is TGTGCCACCAGTGACGTGGGACAATACGATGAGCAGTTCTTC. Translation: CATSDVGQYDEQFF.

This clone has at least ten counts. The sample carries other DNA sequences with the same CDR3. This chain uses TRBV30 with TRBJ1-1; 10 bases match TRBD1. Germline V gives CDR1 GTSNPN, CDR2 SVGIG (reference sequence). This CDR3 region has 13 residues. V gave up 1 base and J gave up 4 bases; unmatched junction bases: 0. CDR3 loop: CAWSGTGGTEAFF. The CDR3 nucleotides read TGTGCCTGGAGTGGGACAGGGGGCACTGAAGCTTTCTTT.

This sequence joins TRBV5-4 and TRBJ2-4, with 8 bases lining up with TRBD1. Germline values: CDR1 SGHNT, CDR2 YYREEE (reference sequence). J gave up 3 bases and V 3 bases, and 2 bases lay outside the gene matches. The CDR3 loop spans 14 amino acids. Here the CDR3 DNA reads TGTGCCAGCAGCTCCGGGACAGGCAAAAACATTCAGTACTTC. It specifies CASSSGTGKNIQYF. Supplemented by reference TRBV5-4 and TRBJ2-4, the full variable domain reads ETGVTQSPTHLIKTRGQQVTLRCSSQSGHNTVSWYQQALGQGPQFIFQYYREEENGRGNFPPRFSGLQFPNYSSELNVNALELDDSALYLCASSSGTGKNIQYFGAGTRLSVL.

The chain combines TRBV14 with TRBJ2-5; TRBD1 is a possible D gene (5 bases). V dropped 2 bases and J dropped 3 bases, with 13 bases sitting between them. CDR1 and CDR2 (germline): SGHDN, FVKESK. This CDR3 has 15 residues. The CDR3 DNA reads TGTGCCAGCAGCCAAAAGTTCTCCAGGGAAGAGACCCAGTACTTC. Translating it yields CASSQKFSREETQYF. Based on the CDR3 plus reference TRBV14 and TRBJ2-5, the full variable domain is EAGVTQFPSHSVIEKGQTVTLRCDPISGHDNLYWYRRVMGKEIKFLLHFVKESKQDESGMPNNRFLAERTGGTYSTLKVQPAELEDSGVYFCASSQKFSREETQYFGPGTRLLVL.

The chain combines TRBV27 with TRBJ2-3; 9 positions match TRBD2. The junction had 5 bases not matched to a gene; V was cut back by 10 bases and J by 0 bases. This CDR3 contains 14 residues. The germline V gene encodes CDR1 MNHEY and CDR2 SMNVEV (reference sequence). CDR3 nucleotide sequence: TGTGCCAACGGAAGCGGGGGGAGCACAGATACGCAGTATTTT. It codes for CANGSGGSTDTQYF.

CDR3 sequence: CASSTGQDTEAFF. The CDR3 DNA reads TGCGCCAGCAGTACCGGACAGGACACTGAAGCTTTCTTT. The rearrangement joins TRBV5-1 to TRBJ1-1; 7 bases are a match to TRBD1. Germline CDR1 and CDR2: SGHRS and YFSETQ. Trimming removed 5 bases from V and 3 bases from J; junction bases left unmatched: 4. The CDR3 has 13 residues.

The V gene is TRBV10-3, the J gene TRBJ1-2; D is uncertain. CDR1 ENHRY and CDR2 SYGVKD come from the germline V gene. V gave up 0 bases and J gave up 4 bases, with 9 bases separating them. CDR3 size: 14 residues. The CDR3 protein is CAISESSSIYGYTF. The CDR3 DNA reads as TGTGCCATCAGTGAGTCGAGTTCGATCTATGGCTACACCTTC.

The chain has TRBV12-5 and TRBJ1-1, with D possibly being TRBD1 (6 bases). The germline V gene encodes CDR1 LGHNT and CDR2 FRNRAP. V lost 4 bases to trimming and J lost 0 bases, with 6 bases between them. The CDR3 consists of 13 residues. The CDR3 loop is CASGSGVNTEAFF. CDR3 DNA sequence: TGTGCTAGTGGTTCAGGGGTGAACACTGAAGCTTTCTTT.

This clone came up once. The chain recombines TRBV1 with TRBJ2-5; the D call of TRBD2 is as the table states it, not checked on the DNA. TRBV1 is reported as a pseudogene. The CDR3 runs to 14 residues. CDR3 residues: CTSPPGGPPETQYF. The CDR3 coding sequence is TGCACCAGCCCCCCGGGGGGCCCCCCAGAGACCCAGTACTTC.

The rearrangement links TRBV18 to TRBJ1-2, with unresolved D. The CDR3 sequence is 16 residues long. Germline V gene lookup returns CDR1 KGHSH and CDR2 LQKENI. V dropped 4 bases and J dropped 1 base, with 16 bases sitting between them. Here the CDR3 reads CASSLSTADINYGYTF. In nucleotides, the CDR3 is TGTGCCAGCTCACTTTCGACTGCGGATATTAACTATGGCTACACCTTC.

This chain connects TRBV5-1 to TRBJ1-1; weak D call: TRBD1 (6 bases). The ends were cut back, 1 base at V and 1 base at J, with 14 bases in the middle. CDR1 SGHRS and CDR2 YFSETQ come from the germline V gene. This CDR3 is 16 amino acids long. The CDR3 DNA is TGCGCCAGCAGCTTGTTAACAGGGACGTCGAACACTGAAGCTTTCTTT. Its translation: CASSLLTGTSNTEAFF.

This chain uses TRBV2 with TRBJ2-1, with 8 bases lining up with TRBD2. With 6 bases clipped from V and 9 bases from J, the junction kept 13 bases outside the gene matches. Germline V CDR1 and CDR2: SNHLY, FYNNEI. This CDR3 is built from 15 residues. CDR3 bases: TGTGCCAGCAGACCCGGGGGGGGTGGTCTTCGTGAGCAGTTCTTC. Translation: CASRPGGGGLREQFF. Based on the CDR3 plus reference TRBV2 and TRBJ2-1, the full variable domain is EPEVTQTPSHQVTQMGQEVILRCVPISNHLYFYWYRQILGQKVEFLVSFYNNEISEKSEIFDDQFSVERPDGSNFTLKIRSTKLEDSAMYFCASRPGGGGLREQFFGPGTRLTVL.

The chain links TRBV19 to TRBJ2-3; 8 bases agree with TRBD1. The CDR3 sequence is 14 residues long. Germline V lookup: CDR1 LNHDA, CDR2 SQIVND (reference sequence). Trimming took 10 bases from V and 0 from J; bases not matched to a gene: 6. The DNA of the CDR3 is TGTGCCACCTCGAGACAGGGGAGCACAGATACGCAGTATTTT. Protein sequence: CATSRQGSTDTQYF.